These 23 T cell receptor beta chains share one sample of origin, sequenced in a study of blood T cell repertoires in COVID-19. The table came from immunoSEQ multiplex PCR; TCRdb's copy has only in-frame clones and leaves some out. The sample records approximately 160,000 clones, 90% to 95% being singletons. The sequencing input was peripheral blood. The receptors were gathered from a woman aged 55-69 years with COVID-19, enrolled during active disease.

The gene calls are TRBV7-2 and TRBJ1-3, with TRBD1 as a possible D gene (5 bases). Germline CDR1 reads SGHTA; CDR2 reads FQGNSA. The V gene lost 1 base and the J gene lost 7 bases, with 11 bases spanning the gap. The CDR3 contains 14 residues. The CDR3 region has the DNA TGTGCCAGCAGCTTAGAGGGGTATCGGAACACCATATATTTT. It is translated as CASSLEGYRNTIYF.

This chain joins TRBV2 and TRBJ1-2, with D possibly TRBD1 on 6 matching bases. This CDR3 has 12 amino acids. CDR1 SNHLY and CDR2 FYNNEI come from the germline V gene. Trimming removed 8 bases from V and 6 bases from J, with 13 bases in between. The CDR3 DNA follows: TGTGCCAGCTCCTCAGGGGTACATGGCTACACCTTC. It is translated as CASSSGVHGYTF. Combining the CDR3 with reference TRBV2 and TRBJ1-2 gives the whole variable domain EPEVTQTPSHQVTQMGQEVILRCVPISNHLYFYWYRQILGQKVEFLVSFYNNEISEKSEIFDDQFSVERPDGSNFTLKIRSTKLEDSAMYFCASSSGVHGYTFGSGTRLTVV.

The chain combines TRBV3-1 (or the pseudogene TRBV3-2) with TRBJ2-2; TRBD2 matches 14 bases. Germline CDR1 reads LGHDT; CDR2 reads YNNKEL (reference sequence). The CDR3 covers 19 residues. The V and J ends lost 4 bases and 4 bases, in that order; junction bases with no gene match: 11. CDR3 region: CASSRRRLAGGPGTGELFF. The CDR3 DNA is TGTGCCAGCAGCCGTCGTAGACTAGCGGGGGGGCCTGGCACCGGGGAGCTGTTTTTT.

The V gene is TRBV11-2, the J gene TRBJ1-2; no clear D gene. Trimming shortened V by 3 bases and J by 2 bases, and 13 bases separated the two germline ends. This CDR3 contains 15 residues. Germline V gene lookup returns CDR1 SGHAT and CDR2 FQNNGV. The CDR3, as DNA: TGTGCCAGCAGCTTTCCGCAGGAACTCAACTATGGCTACACCTTC. Protein product: CASSFPQELNYGYTF. The full variable domain, in which reference TRBV11-2 and TRBJ1-2 provide the parts outside the CDR3, is EAGVAQSPRYKIIEKRQSVAFWCNPISGHATLYWYQQILGQGPKLLIQFQNNGVVDDSQLPKDRFSAERLKGVDSTLKIQPAKLEDSAVYLCASSFPQELNYGYTFGSGTRLTVV.

The chain recombines TRBV19 with TRBJ1-2; D ambiguous. This CDR3 has 14 amino acids. CDR1 and CDR2 (germline): LNHDA, SQIVND (reference sequence). V lost 10 bases to trimming and J lost 0 bases, with 15 bases between them. The CDR3 nucleotides read TGTGCCACTTCTCGGGGAACCACTAACTATGGCTACACCTTC. This sequence encodes CATSRGTTNYGYTF.

The V and J genes are TRBV9 and TRBJ1-3; the D is unclear. The V gene lost 0 bases and the J gene lost 3 bases, with 7 bases spanning the gap. The length of the CDR3 is 14 residues. Germline V gene lookup returns CDR1 SGDLS and CDR2 YYNGEE. The CDR3 DNA reads as TGTGCCAGCAGCGTAGGCGGGCTTGGAAACACCATATATTTT. Amino acids: CASSVGGLGNTIYF.

The chain joins TRBV19 to TRBJ2-2, with D possibly TRBD2 on 6 matching bases. In germline, CDR1 is LNHDA, CDR2 SQIVND (reference sequence). The CDR3 is 14 amino acids. Trimming left V 5 bases short and J 5 bases short, with 12 bases between. The chain's CDR3 is CASSPSGGTGELFF. CDR3 DNA: TGTGCCAGTAGTCCCTCTGGGGGGACCGGGGAGCTGTTTTTT.

V is TRBV19 and J is TRBJ2-6, with unresolved D. V lost 2 bases and J lost 4, with 12 bases in between. CDR3 length equals 16 residues. From germline, CDR1 is LNHDA and CDR2 SQIVND (reference sequence). The CDR3 loop reads CASSILSEPGANVLTF. The CDR3 DNA is TGTGCCAGTAGTATACTCAGCGAACCCGGGGCCAACGTCCTGACTTTC.

The chain carries TRBV19 and TRBJ1-2; TRBD1 aligns across 8 bases. The CDR3 loop spans 18 amino acids. CDR1 is LNHDA and CDR2 is SQIVND in the germline V gene (reference sequence). The ends lost 5 bases at V and 1 base at J; junction bases unmatched: 15. CDR3 sequence (DNA): TGTGCCAGTAGTTCAATCCTAGGGCGGACAGGGAGTAACTATGGCTACACCTTC. This sequence encodes CASSSILGRTGSNYGYTF.

The chain has TRBV6-2 or TRBV6-3 and TRBJ2-3, with 7 bases fitting TRBD1. V shed 0 bases, J shed 2 bases, and the junction held 5 bases outside the gene matches. The CDR3 extends over 16 amino acids. Germline lookup yields CDR1 MNHEY and CDR2 SVGEGT. The CDR3 DNA follows: TGTGCCAGCAGTTACTCGCGGACAGGACCCACAGATACGCAGTATTTT. It is translated as CASSYSRTGPTDTQYF.

The chain joins TRBV4-3 to TRBJ1-5; no firm D call. The germline CDR1 and CDR2 sequences are LGHNA and YSLEER. V lost 4 bases and J lost 5, with 12 bases in between. CDR3 length: 14 residues. The CDR3 here is CASSREGGYQPQHF. The CDR3 DNA sequence: TGCGCCAGCAGCCGAGAGGGAGGGTATCAGCCCCAGCATTTT.

V is TRBV5-8 and J is TRBJ1-6, with D perhaps matching TRBD1 (5 bases). CDR3 size: 16 residues. Trimming stripped 2 bases from V and 9 bases from J, with 18 bases between. Germline CDR1 is SGHTS and CDR2 is YDEGEE. CDR3 DNA: TGTGCCAGCAGCTTACAGGCAACCCCTCGGAGTTCACCCCTCCACTTT. Its translation: CASSLQATPRSSPLHF.

The V call is TRBV7-3, the J call TRBJ2-5; 9 nucleotides match TRBD2. Germline V lookup: CDR1 SGHTA, CDR2 FQGTGA. The CDR3 extends over 14 amino acids. J gave up 4 bases and V 5 bases, and 5 bases lay outside the gene matches. In DNA form, the CDR3 reads TGTGCCAGCAGCCCCGGGACTAGCCGAGAGACCCAGTACTTC. Translating gives CASSPGTSRETQYF.

The chain couples TRBV10-3 to TRBJ1-4; TRBD1 matches 7 bases. The germline V gene has CDR1 ENHRY and CDR2 SYGVKD. This CDR3 is built from 15 residues. V lost 3 bases, J lost 7 bases, and 8 bases stayed unmatched. DNA of the CDR3: TGTGCCATCAGTGATTTGAGGGGGCGAGGTGAAAAACTGTTTTTT. This translates into CAISDLRGRGEKLFF.

The chain recombines TRBV7-2 with TRBJ1-1; tentatively, D is TRBD1 (6 bases). The CDR3 length is 15 residues. V lost 5 bases to trimming and J lost 4 bases, with 17 bases between them. Germline CDR1 is SGHTA and CDR2 is FQGNSA. The CDR3 protein is CASSPQQGSSTEAFF. CDR3 nucleotides: TGTGCCAGCAGCCCTCAACAGGGTTCGAGCACTGAAGCTTTCTTT.

In this sample, this clone turned up a few times. The J gene is TRBJ1-6, the V gene TRBV6-5; TRBD1 matches at 9 bases. J was trimmed by 8 bases and V by 7 bases; bases with no gene match: 9. The CDR3 runs 15 residues. The germline CDR1 and CDR2 sequences are MNHEY and SVGAGI. CDR3 DNA sequence: TGTGCCAGCACCCGGACAGGGGTGAATGATTCACCCCTCCACTTT. It encodes CASTRTGVNDSPLHF.

The table lists this clone with a few counts. The V gene is TRBV10-3, the J gene TRBJ1-1; D might be TRBD1 (6 bases). V was pared by 2 bases and J by 0 bases, with 10 bases between. From germline, CDR1 is ENHRY and CDR2 SYGVKD. The CDR3 is made up of 15 amino acids. This CDR3 is CAISERGGLNTEAFF. The CDR3 DNA is TGTGCCATCAGTGAGAGGGGGGGTCTGAACACTGAAGCTTTCTTT.

V usage is TRBV20-1 and J usage is TRBJ1-5; the match to TRBD1 covers 7 bases. CDR3 length equals 14 residues. The V gene end was trimmed by 3 bases and the J gene end by 5 bases; junction bases not matched to a gene: 7. Germline CDR1 DFQATT, CDR2 SNEGSKA (reference sequence). CDR3 DNA sequence: TGCAGTGCTAGTGCCCGACAGGGCGATCAGCCCCAGCATTTT. It codes for CSASARQGDQPQHF.

The rearrangement uses TRBV20-1 and TRBJ1-1; no reliable D call. V was shortened by 3 bases and J by 5 bases, with 10 bases between the two germline ends. Per the germline V gene, CDR1 is DFQATT and CDR2 is SNEGSKA (reference sequence). This CDR3 is built from 12 residues. Written as DNA, the CDR3 is TGCAGTGCTAGTCGAAGTCGGACTGAAGCTTTCTTT. It yields the protein CSASRSRTEAFF.

This chain joins TRBV4-1 and TRBJ1-4; 8 bases are shared with TRBD1. This CDR3 is built from 15 residues. Trimming took 0 bases from V and 10 from J; bases not matched to a gene: 7. Per the germline V gene, CDR1 is MGHRA and CDR2 is YSYEKL. The CDR3 DNA reads TGCGCCAGCAGCCAAGAGTATCAGGGGGCGGGAAAACTGTTTTTT. Its translation: CASSQEYQGAGKLFF.

V and J are TRBV6-5 and TRBJ1-2; 8 bases are a match to TRBD1. The J segment lost 8 bases and the V segment lost 5 bases, leaving 7 bases of the junction unmatched. This CDR3 spans 13 amino acids. Looked up from germline, CDR1 is MNHEY and CDR2 is SVGAGI. CDR3 DNA sequence: TGTGCCAGCAGTCCCCGGACAGGGCACGGCTACACCTTC. This sequence encodes CASSPRTGHGYTF.

The chain is built from TRBV6-5 and TRBJ1-3; 7 bases line up with TRBD1. Germline V gene sequence: CDR1 MNHEY, CDR2 SVGAGI. The ends lost 4 bases at V and 2 bases at J; junction bases unmatched: 5. This CDR3 region has 15 residues. The DNA of the CDR3 is TGTGCCAGCAGTTCCGACAGGGCCCCTGGAAACACCATATATTTT. Encoded protein: CASSSDRAPGNTIYF.

This clone was detected only a few times. The V and J genes are TRBV6-5 and TRBJ1-2; 7 nucleotides match TRBD1. V lost 2 bases, J lost 5 bases, and 11 bases stayed unmatched. Germline CDR1 is MNHEY and CDR2 is SVGAGI. The CDR3 has 16 amino acids. The CDR3 reads CASSYTPDRAVYGYTF. The CDR3, as DNA: TGTGCCAGCAGTTACACGCCCGACAGGGCAGTGTATGGCTACACCTTC.